These 21 T cell receptor beta chains share one sample of origin, sequenced in a study of neoadjuvant anti-PD-1 for oral cavity cancer. Regarding time point: after neoadjuvant nivolumab, at surgical resection. Measured with immunoSEQ multiplex PCR; TCRdb has only the in-frame clones, and not every one. The sample shows some 29,000 clones, approximately 80% of them seen only once. The sequencing used PBMCs, collected after nivolumab (anti-PD-1) treatment. Receptor source: a person aged 40-85 years with oral cavity squamous cell carcinoma.

This clone has just a few counts. In DNA, the CDR3 is TGTGCCAGCATCAATGGAGGGGTTGGAAACACCATATATTTT. This gives the protein CASINGGVGNTIYF. This chain connects TRBV7-9 to TRBJ1-3, with D tentatively TRBD1 (5 bases). The CDR3 is made up of 14 amino acids. V gave up 7 bases and J gave up 3 bases, with 13 bases separating them. From germline, CDR1 is SEHNR and CDR2 FQNEAQ (reference sequence).

This clone has more than one count but fewer than ten. The chain links TRBV7-9 to TRBJ2-7; 7 nucleotides line up with TRBD1. Trimming removed 5 bases from V and 3 bases from J; junction bases left unmatched: 10. The CDR3 has 15 residues. Germline assignment: CDR1 SEHNR and CDR2 FQNEAQ (reference sequence). CDR3 nucleotide sequence: TGTGCCAGCAGCCACGATGGGACAGCTCTCTACGAGCAGTACTTC. Translated, it gives CASSHDGTALYEQYF.

The chain is built from TRBV10-3 and TRBJ1-5, with TRBD1 identical over 7 bases. The CDR3 covers 21 residues. After removal of 2 bases from V and 2 bases from J, the junction contained 21 bases not matched to a gene. Germline V lookup: CDR1 ENHRY, CDR2 SYGVKD. The CDR3 protein is CAISEPPGRGRRWWGNQPQHF. Written as DNA, the CDR3 is TGTGCCATCAGTGAGCCTCCTGGGAGGGGGCGGCGGTGGTGGGGCAATCAGCCCCAGCATTTT.

This chain connects TRBV19 to TRBJ1-5; 12 bases are shared with TRBD1. Germline CDR1 reads LNHDA; CDR2 reads SQIVND (reference sequence). The junction had 7 bases not matched to a gene; V was cut back by 4 bases and J by 6 bases. The CDR3 totals 16 residues. For the CDR3, the DNA is TGTGCCAGTAGTACCCCGGGACAGGGGGCAGGTCAGCCCCAGCATTTT. As protein: CASSTPGQGAGQPQHF.

The V gene is TRBV10-2, the J gene TRBJ1-1, with 9 nucleotides matching TRBD1. The CDR3 is 15 amino acids. The germline gives CDR1 WSHSY, CDR2 SAAADI. V lost 3 bases, J lost 6 bases, and 8 bases stayed unmatched. CDR3: CASSEPGQGGAEAFF. The CDR3 nucleotides read TGCGCCAGCAGTGAACCGGGACAGGGAGGCGCTGAAGCTTTCTTT.

The CDR3 protein is CASSIAGPGTGANTEAFF. The CDR3 DNA reads as TGTGCCAGTAGTATAGCGGGTCCCGGGACAGGGGCGAACACTGAAGCTTTCTTT. This chain links TRBV19 with TRBJ1-1; 10 bases align to TRBD1. This CDR3 spans 18 amino acids. Unmatched junction bases numbered 9, after V lost 1 base and J lost 1 base. In germline, CDR1 is LNHDA, CDR2 SQIVND (reference sequence).

The V gene is TRBV7-2, the J gene TRBJ1-3; D is ambiguous. Germline loops: CDR1 SGHTA, CDR2 FQGNSA. Trimming removed 2 bases at V and 2 bases at J, with 13 bases between. The CDR3 runs 16 residues. The CDR3: CASSLNSRKAGNTIYF. For the CDR3, the DNA is TGTGCCAGCAGCTTAAACTCCCGGAAGGCTGGAAACACCATATATTTT.

The gene calls are TRBV18 and TRBJ2-7, with 9 bases identical to TRBD1. The CDR3 is 17 amino acids. The germline CDR1 and CDR2 sequences are KGHSH and LQKENI. V gave up 2 bases and J gave up 6 bases; unmatched junction bases: 14. The CDR3 loop reads CASSPGITGGGLSEQYF. CDR3 coding DNA: TGTGCCAGCTCACCAGGGATTACAGGGGGCGGTCTCAGCGAGCAGTACTTC.

This clone occurred a few times. The gene calls are TRBV7-8 and TRBJ2-7; 8 bases are shared with TRBD2. Losses at the gene ends were 7 bases for V and 0 bases for J; bases not matched to a gene: 8. The CDR3 length is 15 residues. Germline V gene sequence: CDR1 SGHVS, CDR2 FQNEAQ. CDR3 coding DNA: TGTGCCAGCAATACCGGGGGGGGGCTCTCCTACGAGCAGTACTTC. It specifies CASNTGGGLSYEQYF.

The chain has TRBV10-2 and TRBJ2-5; no firm D call. Trimming removed 4 bases from V and 1 base from J, with 13 bases in between. This CDR3 contains 15 residues. Germline V CDR1 and CDR2: WSHSY, SAAADI. The CDR3 DNA is TGCGCCAGCAGTGTTGGCGGTGCCGGCCAAGAGACCCAGTACTTC. The encoded protein is CASSVGGAGQETQYF.

The rearrangement joins TRBV14 to TRBJ2-3, with D uncertain. Deletions cut 2 bases from V and 0 bases from J, with 9 bases between. CDR1 and CDR2 (germline): SGHDN, FVKESK. The CDR3 runs 15 residues. CDR3 sequence reads: CASSQHKASTDTQYF. In nucleotides, the CDR3 is TGTGCCAGCAGCCAACACAAGGCTAGCACAGATACGCAGTATTTT.

This clone was seen a single time. This chain uses TRBV5-4 with TRBJ1-2, with D possibly TRBD1 on 5 matching bases. Trimming stripped 3 bases from V and 4 bases from J, with 13 bases between. CDR1 and CDR2 from the germline V gene are SGHNT and YYREEE (reference sequence). The CDR3 covers 14 residues. The CDR3 reads CASSSTIDSYGYTF. CDR3 bases: TGTGCCAGCAGCTCAACAATTGACAGCTATGGCTACACCTTC.

The DNA of the CDR3 is TGCAGCGTTGTAGAAGGACGCCAGGACGGCTACACCTTC. This encodes CSVVEGRQDGYTF. The chain uses TRBV29-1 and TRBJ1-2; D unresolved. V gave up 4 bases and J gave up 8 bases, with 17 bases separating them. CDR3 size: 13 residues. Per germline, CDR1 SQVTM and CDR2 ANQGSEA. Filled out from reference TRBV29-1 and TRBJ1-2, the complete variable domain reads SAVISQKPSRDICQRGTSLTIQCQVDSQVTMMFWYRQQPGQSLTLIATANQGSEATYESGFVIDKFPISRPNLTFSTLTVSNMSPEDSSIYLCSVVEGRQDGYTFGSGTRLTVV.

This sequence joins TRBV7-2 and TRBJ2-1, with D possibly being TRBD2 (5 bases). CDR1 is SGHTA, CDR2 FQGNSA, per germline. The CDR3 has 15 amino acids. Trimming removed 7 bases from V and 7 bases from J, with 20 bases in between. In DNA, the CDR3 is TGTGCCAGCACCTTTCGGCGGGTCCTTGGGAATGAGCAGTTCTTC. Translated: CASTFRRVLGNEQFF.

The chain combines TRBV5-4 with TRBJ1-1; D is unresolved. Germline V gene data show CDR1 as SGHNT and CDR2 as YYREEE (reference sequence). V shed 1 base and J shed 5 bases, with 9 bases lying between them. The CDR3 is 13 residues long. The CDR3: CASSLPSGTEAFF. CDR3 sequence (DNA): TGTGCCAGCAGCTTGCCTTCTGGGACTGAAGCTTTCTTT.

This chain links TRBV28 with TRBJ1-3; tentative D call: TRBD1 (5 bases). The CDR3 has 14 residues. V lost 5 bases and J 4 bases, leaving 12 bases between the germline ends. CDR1 is MDHEN and CDR2 is SYDVKM in the germline V gene. CDR3 DNA: TGTGCCAGCAGTCGGGGGGTGGTCGGAAACACCATATATTTT. Its protein product is CASSRGVVGNTIYF.

In the case of this clone: At one end the junction does not follow the germline gene, possibly because of a read error. The chain links TRBV27 to TRBJ1-5; D gene uncertain. This CDR3 contains 13 residues. CDR1 and CDR2 from the germline V gene are MNHEY and SMNVEV (reference sequence). In DNA, the CDR3 is TGTGCCAGCAGGTTATATAGCAATCAGCCCCAGCATTTT. Its protein is CASRLYSNQPQHF.

The chain combines TRBV19 with TRBJ1-2; D not resolved. This CDR3 spans 12 amino acids. The germline gives CDR1 LNHDA, CDR2 SQIVND (reference sequence). V was shortened by 9 bases and J by 8 bases, with 16 bases between the two germline ends. The CDR3 spells CASRRWGGGYTF. CDR3 nucleotide sequence: TGTGCCAGCCGCAGGTGGGGTGGAGGCTACACCTTC.

In this sample, this clone turned up a few times. The rearrangement uses TRBV7-2 and TRBJ2-7; D is uncertain. The CDR3 loop spans 13 amino acids. V gave up 4 bases and J gave up 12 bases, with 19 bases separating them. Germline V gene sequence: CDR1 SGHTA, CDR2 FQGNSA. The CDR3 DNA follows: TGTGCCAGCAGCTCCGACCTATTCGGACCCCTGTACTTC. It codes for CASSSDLFGPLYF.

This clone is a singleton in its sample. This sequence joins TRBV7-8 and TRBJ2-7; D is possibly TRBD1 (5 bases). Germline V gene sequence: CDR1 SGHVS, CDR2 FQNEAQ. The CDR3 has 13 residues. Trimming shortened V by 3 bases and J by 4 bases, and 10 bases separated the two germline ends. Written as DNA, the CDR3 is TGTGCCAGCAGCTTTGACAGAGCGTACGAGCAGTACTTC. The encoded protein is CASSFDRAYEQYF.

This sequence joins TRBV11-2 and TRBJ1-5; possibly TRBD1 for D (5 bases). This CDR3 is 15 amino acids long. CDR1 and CDR2 (germline): SGHAT, FQNNGV. V was shortened by 4 bases and J by 3 bases, with 13 bases between the two germline ends. The CDR3 DNA reads as TGTGCCAGCAGCTCGACCCCAGGGATCAATCAGCCCCAGCATTTT. It yields the protein CASSSTPGINQPQHF.